This TCR beta chain appears in the sequencing data of a study of OX40 agonist ivuxolimab in advanced cancers. With regard to the full study: Ivuxolimab was a fully human IgG2 agonistic monoclonal antibody targeting the costimulatory receptor OX40 (CD134). Intravenous ivuxolimab was administered to patients every 2 weeks at six dose levels: 0.01, 0.1, 0.3, 1.5, 3 and 10 mg/kg. Of the roughly 50 dose-escalation patients, hepatocellular carcinoma was present in about 20, melanoma in roughly 15, renal cell carcinoma in 9 and head and neck cancer in 9. In the dose-escalation cohort, about four fifths of patients were male, and the mean age was approximately 60 years with a range of roughly 20 to 79. Patients were allowed to have had prior anti-PD-1, anti-PD-L1 or anti-CTLA-4 therapy, and 40% to 45% of the dose-escalation patients had been treated with checkpoint inhibitors. Partial responses occurred in three dose-escalation patients: two with cutaneous melanoma and one with hepatocellular carcinoma. The point of sequencing TCRbeta in the periphery was to test whether ivuxolimab changed TCR sequence diversity and drove clonal T-cell expansion. The paper describes the monotherapy dose-escalation part (N of about 47 patients) of the phase I trial of ivuxolimab. Study-level results and caveats: After ivuxolimab, more expanded clones were found on average in CD8+ T cells than in CD4+ T cells. The antigen specificity of the clonally expanded peripheral T cells was not determined. At doses of 0.1 to 3.0 mg/kg, clonal expansion of both CD4+ and CD8+ blood T cells was observed from baseline to week 6. Low levels of normalized T-cell clonal expansion were also seen in some patients who did not respond. In the 0.1-3.0 mg/kg groups, partial responders were among the patients with the lowest normalized peripheral clonal expansion, particularly in CD8+ T cells.

Genomic DNA was extracted from sorted cells for sequencing of the TCRbeta CDR3 region. TCRbeta CDR3 regions were sequenced using the immunoSEQ Assay. This immuneACCESS table, as held by TCRdb, lists in-frame sequences with V and J called but not all clones. Of the missing ones, under half trace to an unresolved V gene in checked studies; the others have no known cause. The sample table contains about 19,000 clones; only one count was recorded for around four fifths of them. Roughly a third of the sample belongs to the ten largest clones. The V and J ends are trimmed by 1 base and 0 bases, leaving 10 bases between them. Including cysteine and phenylalanine, the CDR3 has 16 amino acids. The entry retains the CDR3 DNA only, 48 bases that are in frame from base 1. The germline V gene specifies SNHLY as CDR1 and FYNNEI as CDR2. Patients with autoimmune disease history or receiving systemic immunosuppression were excluded from the trial. In every dose cohort, peripheral blood was drawn for TCR sequencing at baseline, cycle 4 day 1, and cycle 7 day 1. Samples came from an open-label, multicenter, first-in-human phase I dose-escalation trial of ivuxolimab. The trial enrolled adults with locally advanced or metastatic head and neck squamous cell, hepatocellular, melanoma or renal cell carcinoma. CD4+ and CD8+ T cells were sorted separately from peripheral blood before TCR sequencing.

Points on this clone: Which antigen it targets is not known. No base quality information exists; no much larger clone differs at one position.

The chain joins TRBV2 to TRBJ1-3, with no confidently assigned D gene. The specimen comprised CD4+ or CD8+ T cells sorted from blood, sampled in a trial of the OX40 agonist ivuxolimab. This sequence was found in an adult with an advanced solid tumor such as melanoma, head and neck, liver or kidney cancer. The DNA sequence is TGTGCCAGCAGTGAAGGGACTCAGAGCTCTGGAAACACCATATATTTT. It translates to CASSEGTQSSGNTIYF.